The rows below give T cell receptor beta chains drawn from one sample of a study of shared clonotypes between healthy human individuals. Assay: immunoSEQ multiplex PCR; the TCRdb copy retains only in-frame clones and omits some. The sample has roughly 2,000,000 clones; 85% to 95% are singletons. Sample: naive CD8+ T cells from PBMCs. The receptors were sampled from a man between 18 and 29 years old in good health. Some clones in this sample may be carry-over from other donors' samples. The CDR3 runs from the conserved cysteine through the conserved F or W. The order of the fields is V gene, J gene, CDR3 length, CDR3 protein.

v_gene: TRBV6-6; j_gene: TRBJ2-1; len: 15; CDR3aa: CASSYPGGFGNEQFF
v_gene: TRBV30; j_gene: TRBJ1-2; len: 16; CDR3aa: CAWSVVYSGLSYGYTF
v_gene: TRBV9; j_gene: TRBJ1-4; len: 13; CDR3aa: CASNGPNNEKLFF
v_gene: TRBV6-1; j_gene: TRBJ2-2; len: 15; CDR3aa: CASSEVIWGTGELFF
v_gene: TRBV29-1; j_gene: -; len: 12; CDR3aa: CSVRDGFYEQYF
v_gene: TRBV9; j_gene: TRBJ2-1; len: 15; CDR3aa: CASSLDPGLNNEQFF
v_gene: TRBV27; j_gene: TRBJ2-5; len: 14; CDR3aa: CASSYGSGRETQYF
v_gene: TRBV28; j_gene: TRBJ2-1; len: 12; CDR3aa: CASGQYYNEQFF
v_gene: TRBV10-3; j_gene: TRBJ1-1; len: 13; CDR3aa: CAISVGVRTEAFF
v_gene: TRBV2; j_gene: TRBJ1-4; len: 14; CDR3aa: CASFHRPTNEKLFF
v_gene: TRBV6-1; j_gene: TRBJ2-3; len: 13; CDR3aa: CASSGSLTDTQYF
v_gene: TRBV12-1; j_gene: TRBJ2-7; len: 15; CDR3aa: CASSFEGDAPYEQYF
v_gene: TRBV7-2; j_gene: TRBJ2-7; len: 15; CDR3aa: CASSRLAGGPSEQYF
v_gene: TRBV7-3; j_gene: TRBJ2-1; len: 15; CDR3aa: CASSLFSAEGNEQFF
v_gene: TRBV27; j_gene: TRBJ2-7; len: 15; CDR3aa: CASSRLRTGEYEQYF
v_gene: TRBV5-1; j_gene: TRBJ2-3; len: 17; CDR3aa: CASSLGPLASLTDTQYF
v_gene: TRBV29-1; j_gene: TRBJ1-2; len: 14; CDR3aa: CSVAEGDRNYGYTF
v_gene: TRBV5-1; j_gene: TRBJ2-3; len: 16; CDR3aa: CASSLRDRISGNTQYF
v_gene: TRBV7-9; j_gene: TRBJ2-7; len: 14; CDR3aa: CASTEWGPDHEQYF
v_gene: TRBV27; j_gene: TRBJ1-2; len: 17; CDR3aa: CASSLSQRSTGSYGYTF
v_gene: TRBV9; j_gene: TRBJ2-2; len: 14; CDR3aa: CASSPQLGPGELFF
v_gene: TRBV27; j_gene: TRBJ2-2; len: 14; CDR3aa: CASSWGGVGGELFF
v_gene: TRBV2; j_gene: TRBJ1-2; len: 13; CDR3aa: CASSVDRVYGYTF
v_gene: TRBV7-8; j_gene: TRBJ2-7; len: 15; CDR3aa: CASIISGGNSYEQYF
v_gene: TRBV19; j_gene: TRBJ2-1; len: 13; CDR3aa: CASRRDRSHEQFF
v_gene: TRBV7-3; j_gene: TRBJ1-2; len: 13; CDR3aa: CASSQDRDYGYTF
v_gene: TRBV7-9; j_gene: TRBJ2-2; len: 16; CDR3aa: CASSFPNSGSSGELFF
v_gene: TRBV7-6; j_gene: TRBJ1-1; len: 12; CDR3aa: CASSSGGAEAFF
v_gene: TRBV5-6; j_gene: TRBJ2-7; len: 15; CDR3aa: CASSGWTEFTYEQYF
v_gene: TRBV28; j_gene: TRBJ1-5; len: 14; CDR3aa: CASSWTYSNQPQHF
v_gene: TRBV4-1; j_gene: TRBJ2-5; len: 17; CDR3aa: CASSQVRLGGRGETQYF
v_gene: TRBV9; j_gene: TRBJ2-2; len: 15; CDR3aa: CASSGSGPDTGELFF
v_gene: TRBV7-9; j_gene: TRBJ2-2; len: 13; CDR3aa: CASSLGGIGELFF
v_gene: TRBV19; j_gene: TRBJ2-7; len: 17; CDR3aa: CASSPALLAGVGYEQYF
v_gene: TRBV5-1; j_gene: TRBJ1-3; len: 19; CDR3aa: CASSTDLGQSLGEGNTIYF
v_gene: TRBV5-1; j_gene: TRBJ2-1; len: 14; CDR3aa: CASGLQGENNEQFF
v_gene: TRBV7-9; j_gene: TRBJ2-7; len: 15; CDR3aa: CASSNSGRASHEQYF